The 23 T cell receptor beta chains listed next were all sequenced from one sample in a study of OX40 agonist ivuxolimab in advanced cancers. Data came from immunoSEQ multiplex PCR; TCRdb stores just in-frame clones and leaves some out. Seen here are tens of thousands of clones, more than 85% observed once, and the top ten hold around 20%. The sequencing used CD4+ or CD8+ T cells sorted from blood, collected in a trial of the OX40 agonist ivuxolimab. These receptors were taken from an adult with an advanced solid tumor such as melanoma, head and neck, liver or kidney cancer.

This chain joins TRBV10-1 and TRBJ1-5; D not certain. Per the germline V gene, CDR1 is WNHNN and CDR2 is SYGVQD (reference sequence). There are 12 residues in the CDR3. Trimming removed 3 bases at V and 4 bases at J, with 4 bases between. The chain's CDR3 is CASSEGNQPQHF. The CDR3 coding sequence is TGCGCCAGCAGTGAAGGGAATCAGCCCCAGCATTTT.

The chain has TRBV6-6 and TRBJ2-7; D tentatively fits TRBD1 or TRBD2 (5 bases each). V lost 9 bases to trimming and J lost 6 bases, with 18 bases between them. Per germline, CDR1 MNHNY and CDR2 SVGAGI (reference sequence). The CDR3 has 13 residues. The CDR3 sequence is CASLEGTPGEQYF. CDR3 bases: TGTGCCAGTCTAGAAGGGACGCCTGGCGAGCAGTACTTC.

This clone appeared once. Written as DNA, the CDR3 is TGTGCCAGTAGTACGGGACCGAGCACTGAAGCTTTCTTT. Protein: CASSTGPSTEAFF. V usage is TRBV19 and J usage is TRBJ1-1; maybe TRBD1 (5 bases). This CDR3 contains 13 residues. Trimming pared 4 bases from V and 4 bases from J, leaving 10 bases between. Germline assignment: CDR1 LNHDA and CDR2 SQIVND (reference sequence).

V is TRBV7-9 and J is TRBJ1-4; D remains unclear. V gave up 7 bases and J gave up 7 bases, with 13 bases separating them. This CDR3 spans 13 amino acids. Germline V gene data show CDR1 as SEHNR and CDR2 as FQNEAQ (reference sequence). The CDR3 DNA is TGTGCCAGCACCTCGCAGGAGTTTGAAAAACTGTTTTTT. This sequence encodes CASTSQEFEKLFF.

This chain uses TRBV27 with TRBJ2-2, with 12 bases identical to TRBD2. V lost 7 bases to trimming and J lost 4 bases; unmatched junction nucleotides: 1. Germline V lookup: CDR1 MNHEY, CDR2 SMNVEV (reference sequence). The CDR3 has 14 amino acids. CDR3 sequence reads: CASTSGGATGELFF. The CDR3 DNA reads as TGTGCCAGCACTAGCGGGGGGGCCACCGGGGAGCTGTTTTTT.

V gene TRBV7-6 combines with J gene TRBJ1-2; a possible D gene is TRBD1 (6 bases). The CDR3 runs 15 residues. Trimming left V 2 bases short and J 4 bases short, with 14 bases between. Germline loops: CDR1 SGHVS, CDR2 FNYEAQ. DNA for the CDR3: TGTGCCAGCAGCTTAACCCTAGGGGGGGGCTATGGCTACACCTTC. It is translated as CASSLTLGGGYGYTF.

This sequence joins TRBV13 and TRBJ2-5, with TRBD2 identical over 8 bases. The germline V gene encodes CDR1 PRHDT and CDR2 FYEKMQ (reference sequence). J lost 5 bases, V lost 5 bases, and 10 bases had no gene match. CDR3 size: 15 residues. The DNA for the CDR3 is TGTGCCAGCAGCACCTTAGCGGGGTCGAGGGAGACCCAGTACTTC. Its protein product is CASSTLAGSRETQYF.

The genes are TRBV19 and TRBJ2-1, with D possibly matching TRBD2 (5 bases). The CDR3 loop spans 12 amino acids. V lost 1 base and J 10 bases, leaving 8 bases between the germline ends. The germline V gene has CDR1 LNHDA and CDR2 SQIVND (reference sequence). The CDR3 bases are TGTGCCAGTAGTATAGCCCCGGGGGAGCAGTTCTTC. This codes for CASSIAPGEQFF.

This CDR3 is CASTGVDGFYGYTF. The CDR3 DNA follows: TGTGCCAGCACTGGGGTGGACGGATTCTATGGCTACACCTTC. The V and J genes are TRBV6-1 and TRBJ1-2; D unclear. Germline CDR1 reads MNHNS; CDR2 reads SASEGT. This CDR3 region has 14 residues. V shed 7 bases and J shed 4 bases, with 16 bases lying between them.

V is TRBV18 and J is TRBJ2-1; a possible D gene is TRBD2 (6 bases). The CDR3 covers 15 residues. The germline gives CDR1 KGHSH, CDR2 LQKENI. With 3 bases removed from V and 0 bases from J, the gap between germline ends came to 9 bases. CDR3 bases: TGTGCCAGCTCACCTGCGGGGTACTCCTACAATGAGCAGTTCTTC. This gives the protein CASSPAGYSYNEQFF.

This chain uses TRBV15 with TRBJ2-5; D unclear. The CDR3 is 13 amino acids. Trimming removed 8 bases at V and 4 bases at J, with 14 bases between. Per the germline V gene, CDR1 is LNHNV and CDR2 is YYDKDF (reference sequence). CDR3 bases: TGTGCCACCTCGGGCTCCTTAGGAGAGACCCAGTACTTC. Translation gives CATSGSLGETQYF.

The table lists this clone with a count of one. V usage is TRBV19 and J usage is TRBJ1-2; no reliable D call. Trimming took 0 bases from V and 4 from J, leaving 12 bases between them. The germline gives CDR1 LNHDA, CDR2 SQIVND (reference sequence). The CDR3 spans 15 residues. CDR3 protein: CASSIDGSPRYGYTF. Here the CDR3 DNA reads TGTGCCAGTAGTATAGATGGTAGTCCCCGCTATGGCTACACCTTC.

The V and J genes are TRBV7-5 and TRBJ1-1. TRBV7-5 is marked as a pseudogene. The CDR3 consists of 10 residues. CDR3 sequence: CVSLGTEAFF. In nucleotides, the CDR3 is TGTGTCAGCTTGGGGACTGAAGCTTTCTTT.

The chain couples TRBV5-4 to TRBJ1-1; D not certain. The germline V gene encodes CDR1 SGHNT and CDR2 YYREEE (reference sequence). The CDR3 is 14 residues long. The V end lost 0 bases, the J end lost 4 bases, and 10 bases lay between the germline ends. The CDR3 nucleotides read TGTGCCAGCAGCTTGGGGACGGGTATCACTGAAGCTTTCTTT. Translating gives CASSLGTGITEAFF.

The chain carries TRBV6-1 and TRBJ2-1, with D perhaps matching TRBD1 or TRBD2 (5 bases each). The CDR3 is 16 residues long. Germline values: CDR1 MNHNS, CDR2 SASEGT. V was clipped by 2 bases and J by 1 base, with 12 bases between them. DNA of the CDR3: TGTGCCAGCAGTGAACCCCCTGAGGGGTCCTACAATGAGCAGTTCTTC. This gives the protein CASSEPPEGSYNEQFF.

The CDR3 spells CASNGVSYNYGYTF. The CDR3 DNA sequence: TGTGCCAGTAATGGGGTGAGCTATAACTATGGCTACACCTTC. The chain is built from TRBV19 and TRBJ1-2; D call uncertain. In germline, CDR1 is LNHDA, CDR2 SQIVND (reference sequence). The CDR3 has 14 amino acids. V was cut by 7 bases and J by 1 base, with 13 bases left in between. The full variable domain, its missing parts supplied by reference TRBV19 and TRBJ1-2, is DGGITQSPKYLFRKEGQNVTLSCEQNLNHDAMYWYRQDPGQGLRLIYYSQIVNDFQKGDIAEGYSVSREKKESFPLTVTSAQKNPTAFYLCASNGVSYNYGYTFGSGTRLTVV.

The chain carries TRBV6-5 and TRBJ2-5, with 8 bases aligning to TRBD2. The CDR3 is made up of 15 amino acids. The germline gives CDR1 MNHEY, CDR2 SVGAGI. Trimming at V came to 0 bases and at J to 2 bases, leaving 2 bases not matched to a gene. For the CDR3, the DNA is TGTGCCAGCAGTTACTCTTCGGGGGGGCAAGAGACCCAGTACTTC. Amino acid sequence: CASSYSSGGQETQYF.

The chain couples TRBV6-5 to TRBJ2-1; no clear D gene. From germline, CDR1 is MNHEY and CDR2 SVGAGI. The CDR3 runs 15 residues. Trimming removed 0 bases from V and 5 bases from J, with 11 bases in between. CDR3 amino acids: CASSYSSGNNNEQFF. CDR3 DNA: TGTGCCAGCAGTTACTCGAGTGGTAACAACAATGAGCAGTTCTTC.

The chain couples TRBV7-2 to TRBJ2-3, with D uncertain. V lost 2 bases and J 4 bases, leaving 19 bases between the germline ends. Germline V gives CDR1 SGHTA, CDR2 FQGNSA. The CDR3 has 17 residues. CDR3 region: CASSLNWQPTVSDTQYF. The CDR3 nucleotides are TGTGCCAGCAGCTTAAACTGGCAGCCGACGGTCTCAGATACGCAGTATTTT.

The chain has TRBV13 and TRBJ1-1; 7 positions match TRBD1. Germline lookup yields CDR1 PRHDT and CDR2 FYEKMQ (reference sequence). V was clipped by 2 bases and J by 0 bases; unmatched bases: 6. The length of the CDR3 is 16 residues. CDR3 region: CASSLRSTGMNTEAFF. DNA for the CDR3: TGTGCCAGCAGCTTACGTTCGACAGGGATGAACACTGAAGCTTTCTTT.

The chain has TRBV9 and TRBJ1-2; D ambiguous. V lost 1 base and J 8 bases, leaving 12 bases between the germline ends. The CDR3 length is 13 residues. The V gene's germline CDR1 is SGDLS and CDR2 YYNGEE. The CDR3 DNA reads as TGTGCCAGCAGCGTATATGGGCTCACCGGCTACACCTTC. Translated: CASSVYGLTGYTF.

The chain carries TRBV9 and TRBJ2-2, with unresolved D. CDR1 and CDR2 from the germline V gene are SGDLS and YYNGEE. The germline V and J ends were trimmed by 9 bases and 6 bases, with 18 bases remaining between them. The CDR3 length is 14 residues. CDR3 DNA: TGTGCCACCTCGGGTCAAAGAATTGCCGGGGAGCTGTTTTTT. It specifies CATSGQRIAGELFF.

The chain uses TRBV6-1 and TRBJ2-3; TRBD1 might be the D (6 bases). Between the trimmed V and J ends, which lost 4 bases and 6 bases, there was a span of 17 bases. Germline V gene lookup returns CDR1 MNHNS and CDR2 SASEGT. The CDR3 sequence is 15 residues long. CDR3 residues: CASSVQPRQDDTQYF. The CDR3 coding sequence is TGTGCCAGCAGTGTGCAGCCGAGACAGGATGATACGCAGTATTTT.